This passage covers 4 T cell receptor beta chains from one sample sequenced in a study of T cell changes during pregnancy in multiple sclerosis (dated by TCRdb to the late 2010s). The protocol used for the library was the immunoSEQ multiplex PCR assay. In TCRdb, the immuneACCESS table is reduced to in-frame sequences with V and J assigned. These tables do not hold every clone; where another copy was compared, an unresolved V gene accounts for under half, and the others remain unexplained. This sample has tens of thousands of clones in its table, and about 95% of those were observed once. 1.1% of the sample rests with the top ten. This sample comprised peripheral blood, obtained in the second trimester of pregnancy. These receptors all stem from a female donor with multiple sclerosis, enrolled in a pregnancy study.

There are a few counts of this clone. The rearrangement uses TRBV27 and TRBJ2-7; 8 bases map to TRBD1. The CDR3 contains 13 residues. The J segment lost 5 bases and the V segment lost 5 bases, leaving 5 bases of the junction unmatched. CDR1 is MNHEY and CDR2 is SMNVEV in the germline V gene (reference sequence). The CDR3 nucleotides read TGTGCCAGCAGTCGACAGGGGAGTGACGAGCAGTACTTC. This sequence encodes CASSRQGSDEQYF.

The gene calls are TRBV10-3 and TRBJ1-5; TRBD1 matches 7 bases. The CDR3 runs to 15 residues. Germline V gene sequence: CDR1 ENHRY, CDR2 SYGVKD. V lost 6 bases, J lost 3 bases, and 8 bases stayed unmatched. CDR3 bases: TGTGCCATCAGGGGGACAGCCGGTACCAATCAGCCCCAGCATTTT. Protein: CAIRGTAGTNQPQHF.

The rearrangement joins TRBV7-9 to TRBJ1-3, with D possibly matching TRBD1 (5 bases). Germline V gives CDR1 SEHNR, CDR2 FQNEAQ (reference sequence). V was trimmed by 0 bases and J by 6 bases, leaving 12 bases between them. The CDR3 is 15 residues long. The CDR3: CASSLAVQGENTIYF. The CDR3 DNA reads as TGTGCCAGCAGCTTAGCCGTGCAGGGCGAAAACACCATATATTTT.

The genes are TRBV9 and TRBJ2-1; possibly TRBD2 for D (6 bases). The length of the CDR3 is 15 residues. The germline gives CDR1 SGDLS, CDR2 YYNGEE. The V end lost 4 bases, the J end lost 6 bases, and 17 bases lay between the germline ends. CDR3 coding DNA: TGTGCCAGCAGCATCCGGGAGCTTTCGGGCAATGAGCAGTTCTTC. This gives the protein CASSIRELSGNEQFF.